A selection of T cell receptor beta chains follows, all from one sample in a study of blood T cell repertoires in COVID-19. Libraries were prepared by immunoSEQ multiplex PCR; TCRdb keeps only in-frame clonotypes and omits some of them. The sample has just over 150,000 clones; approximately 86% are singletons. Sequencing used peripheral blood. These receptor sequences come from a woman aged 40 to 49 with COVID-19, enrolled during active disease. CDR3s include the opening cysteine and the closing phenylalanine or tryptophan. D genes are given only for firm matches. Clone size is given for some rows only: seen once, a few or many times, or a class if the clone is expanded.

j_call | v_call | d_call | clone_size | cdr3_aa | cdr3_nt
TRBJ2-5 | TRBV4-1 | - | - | CASSRLAGAMETQYF | TGCGCCAGCAGCAGACTTGCGGGGGCCATGGAGACCCAGTACTTC
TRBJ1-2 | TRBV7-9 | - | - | CASSLPGGRYGYTF | TGTGCCAGCAGCTTACCCGGCGGCAGATATGGCTACACCTTC
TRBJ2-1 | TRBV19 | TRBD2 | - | CASSPRGGEQFF | TGTGCCAGCTCACCCCGGGGGGGTGAGCAGTTCTTC
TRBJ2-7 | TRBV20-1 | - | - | CSASRDEQYF | TGCAGTGCTAGCAGGGACGAGCAGTACTTC
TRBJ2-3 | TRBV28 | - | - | CASSSLRASTDTQYF | TGTGCCAGCAGTTCCCTTAGAGCGTCAACAGATACGCAGTATTTT
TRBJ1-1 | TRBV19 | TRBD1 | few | CASSPSTGGTEAFF | TGTGCCAGTAGTCCATCAACAGGGGGGACTGAAGCTTTCTTT
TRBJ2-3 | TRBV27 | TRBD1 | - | CASRETGVIDTQYF | TGTGCCAGCAGAGAGACAGGGGTCATCGATACGCAGTATTTT
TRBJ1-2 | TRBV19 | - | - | CASSTDRRYGYTF | TGTGCCAGTAGTACCGACAGGCGATATGGCTACACCTTC
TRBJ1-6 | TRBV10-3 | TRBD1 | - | CAIMGQGGSPLHF | TGTGCCATCATGGGACAGGGGGGCTCACCCCTCCACTTT
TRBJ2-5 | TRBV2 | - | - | CARQPGLQKETQYF | TGTGCCAGACAACCGGGACTCCAGAAAGAGACCCAGTACTTC
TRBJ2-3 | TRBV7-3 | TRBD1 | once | CASSSVGQGTDTQYF | TGTGCCAGCAGCAGCGTAGGACAGGGAACAGATACGCAGTATTTT
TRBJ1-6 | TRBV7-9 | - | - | CASGEVKRGSPLHF | TGTGCCAGCGGTGAGGTGAAGCGGGGTTCACCCCTCCACTTT
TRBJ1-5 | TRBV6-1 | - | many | CASSEGGGLNQPQHF | TGTGCCAGCAGTGAGGGTGGGGGCCTTAATCAGCCCCAGCATTTT
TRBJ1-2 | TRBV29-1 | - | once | CSVGGLSSDF | TGCAGCGTGGGGGGTTTATCGAGCGACTTC
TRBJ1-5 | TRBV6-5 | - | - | CASKGRGNQPQHF | TGTGCCAGCAAGGGCCGGGGGAACCAGCCCCAGCATTTT
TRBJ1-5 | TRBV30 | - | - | CAWSAAGARQPQHF | TGTGCCTGGAGCGCGGCAGGGGCTAGGCAGCCCCAGCATTTT
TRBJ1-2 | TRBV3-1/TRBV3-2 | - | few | CASSQGAFGYTF | TGTGCCAGCAGCCAAGGCGCGTTTGGCTACACCTTC
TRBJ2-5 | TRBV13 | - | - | CASSFTGVLPRETQYF | TGTGCCAGCAGCTTTACGGGGGTTCTACCCCGGGAGACCCAGTACTTC
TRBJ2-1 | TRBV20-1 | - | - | CSASWGGRDDEQFF | TGCAGTGCTAGTTGGGGGGGCCGAGACGATGAGCAGTTCTTC
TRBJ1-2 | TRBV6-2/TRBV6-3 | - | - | CASSPWRDRGYGYTF | TGTGCCAGCAGTCCCTGGAGGGATCGAGGCTATGGCTACACCTTC
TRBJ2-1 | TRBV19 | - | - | CASSIRGGEQFF | TGTGCCAGTAGTATCCGTGGAGGAGAGCAGTTCTTC
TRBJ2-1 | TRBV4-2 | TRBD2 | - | CASSHGLSGSQHEQFF | TGTGCCAGCAGCCACGGCCTGAGCGGGAGTCAGCATGAGCAGTTCTTC
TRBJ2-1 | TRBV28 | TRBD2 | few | CASRRTSGHYNEQFF | TGTGCCAGCAGACGGACTAGCGGGCACTACAATGAGCAGTTCTTC
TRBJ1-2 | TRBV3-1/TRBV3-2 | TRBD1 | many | CASSQGSGTGGGSYGYTF | TGTGCCAGCAGCCAAGGAAGTGGGACAGGGGGCGGCAGCTATGGCTACACCTTC
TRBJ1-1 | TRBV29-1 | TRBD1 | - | CSVEGDRLGAFF | TGCAGCGTGGAGGGGGACAGGTTGGGAGCTTTCTTT
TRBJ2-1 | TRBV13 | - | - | CASSLVAGSEQFF | TGTGCCAGCAGCTTAGTTGCCGGGAGTGAGCAGTTCTTC
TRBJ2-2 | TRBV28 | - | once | CASSLSARNTGELFF | TGTGCCAGCAGTTTATCGGCTAGGAACACCGGGGAGCTGTTTTTT
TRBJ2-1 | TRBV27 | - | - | CASSLADNNEQFF | TGTGCCAGCAGTTTAGCGGATAACAATGAGCAGTTCTTC
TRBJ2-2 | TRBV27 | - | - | CASRTYMKTGELFF | TGTGCCAGCAGGACATACATGAAAACCGGGGAGCTGTTTTTT
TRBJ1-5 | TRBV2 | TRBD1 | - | CATSSGTGSQSQHF | TGTGCCACTAGCTCCGGGACAGGGAGTCAGTCCCAGCATTTT
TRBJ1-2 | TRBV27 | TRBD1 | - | CASSLNPGQVNYGYTF | TGTGCCAGCAGTCTAAACCCGGGACAGGTTAACTATGGCTACACCTTC
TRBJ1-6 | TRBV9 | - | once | CASSADGGEGSPLHF | TGTGCCAGCAGCGCGGACGGGGGGGAGGGTTCACCCCTCCACTTT
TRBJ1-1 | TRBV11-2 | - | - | CASSLSPVAGDTEAFF | TGTGCCAGCAGCCTTTCCCCTGTGGCAGGGGACACTGAAGCTTTCTTT
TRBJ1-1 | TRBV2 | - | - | CASISNTEAFF | TGTGCCAGCATCTCTAACACTGAAGCTTTCTTT
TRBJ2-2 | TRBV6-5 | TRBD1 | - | CASRSQGASGELFF | TGTGCCAGCAGATCACAGGGGGCCTCCGGGGAGCTGTTTTTT
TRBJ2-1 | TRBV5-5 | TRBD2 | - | CASSPTSGRYNEQFF | TGTGCCAGCAGTCCGACTAGCGGGAGATACAATGAGCAGTTCTTC
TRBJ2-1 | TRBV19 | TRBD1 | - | CASSLAGTGGNNEQFF | TGTGCCAGTAGTCTGGCCGGGACAGGGGGAAACAATGAGCAGTTCTTC
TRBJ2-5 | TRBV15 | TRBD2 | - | CATSRDSLATSGRLGGETQYF | TGTGCCACCAGCAGAGACAGTTTGGCGACTAGCGGGAGGTTAGGGGGGGAGACCCAGTACTTC
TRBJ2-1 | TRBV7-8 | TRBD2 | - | CASSGSGDAYNEQFF | TGTGCCAGCAGCGGTAGCGGGGACGCCTACAATGAGCAGTTCTTC
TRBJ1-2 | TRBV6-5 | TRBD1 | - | CASRPTGGGGYTF | TGTGCCAGCAGACCCACAGGGGGAGGTGGCTACACCTTC
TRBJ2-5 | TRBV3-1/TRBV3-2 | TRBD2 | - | CASSQARATWGGQETQYF | TGTGCCAGCAGCCAAGCTAGGGCTACCTGGGGGGGTCAAGAGACCCAGTACTTC
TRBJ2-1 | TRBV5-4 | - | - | CASSLPGADNEQFF | TGTGCCAGCAGCTTACCAGGTGCCGACAATGAGCAGTTCTTC
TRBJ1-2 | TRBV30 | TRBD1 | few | CACDRGNYGYTF | TGTGCCTGCGACAGGGGCAACTATGGCTACACCTTC
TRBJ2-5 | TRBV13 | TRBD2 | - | CASSTARGGETQYF | TGTGCCAGCAGTACCGCCCGGGGAGGGGAGACCCAGTACTTC
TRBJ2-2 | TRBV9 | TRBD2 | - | CASSEGILAGEAGELFF | TGTGCCAGCAGCGAGGGGATACTAGCGGGAGAGGCCGGGGAGCTGTTTTTT
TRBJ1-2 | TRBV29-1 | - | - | CSVNPGVDYGYTF | TGCAGCGTTAACCCAGGGGTGGACTATGGCTACACCTTC
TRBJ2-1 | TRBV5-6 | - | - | CASRTRRSSYNEQFF | TGTGCCAGCAGGACTAGGCGGAGCTCCTACAATGAGCAGTTCTTC
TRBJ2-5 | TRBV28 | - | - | CASSPLGGTEQETQYF | TGTGCCAGCAGTCCGCTCGGCGGGACAGAGCAAGAGACCCAGTACTTC
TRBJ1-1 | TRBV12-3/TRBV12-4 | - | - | CASSSGHRGFDFF | TGTGCCAGCAGTTCCGGTCACCGTGGTTTTGATTTCTTT
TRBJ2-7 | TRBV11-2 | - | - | CASSLASGFYEQYF | TGTGCCAGCAGTCTCGCCTCAGGATTCTACGAGCAGTACTTC
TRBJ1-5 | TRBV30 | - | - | CAWSGGATLYNQPQHF | TGTGCCTGGAGTGGCGGGGCAACGCTATACAATCAGCCCCAGCATTTT